These 31 T cell receptor beta chains were sequenced from one sample in a study of OX40 agonist ivuxolimab in advanced cancers. Libraries came from the immunoSEQ multiplex PCR assay. TCRdb took this table from immuneACCESS and kept in-frame rearrangements with V and J called. Such tables lack part of the clones; where checked against another copy, unresolved V genes explain under half of the gap, and the rest is unexplained. The sample records tens of thousands of clones, 84% of which are singletons. The biggest ten clones account for roughly 0.79% of the sample. Sequencing was performed on CD4+ or CD8+ T cells sorted from blood, taken in a trial of the OX40 agonist ivuxolimab. These receptors were collected from an adult with an advanced solid tumor such as melanoma, head and neck, liver or kidney cancer.

The chain employs TRBV29-1 and TRBJ1-2; D is possibly TRBD1 (5 bases). CDR3 length: 16 residues. CDR1 and CDR2 (germline): SQVTM, ANQGSEA. V lost 1 base and J lost 2, with 17 bases in between. In DNA, the CDR3 is TGCAGCGTTGAAGTGCCCGTTGGCAGGGACAACTATGGCTACACCTTC. This sequence encodes CSVEVPVGRDNYGYTF.

The genes are TRBV11-2 and TRBJ1-2, with D hard to call. The CDR3 contains 13 residues. Germline V lookup: CDR1 SGHAT, CDR2 FQNNGV. The V end lost 1 base, the J end lost 2 bases, and 5 bases lay between the germline ends. CDR3: CASSLGWNYGYTF. The CDR3 nucleotides are TGTGCCAGCAGCTTAGGCTGGAACTATGGCTACACCTTC.

CDR3: CAWSTLNQPQHF. The CDR3 DNA sequence: TGTGCCTGGAGTACCCTAAATCAGCCCCAGCATTTT. This chain connects TRBV30 to TRBJ1-5; D gene unclear. V lost 2 bases to trimming and J lost 4 bases, with 6 bases between them. This CDR3 region has 12 residues. Germline values: CDR1 GTSNPN, CDR2 SVGIG (reference sequence).

The chain links TRBV28 to TRBJ1-5, with 8 bases lining up with TRBD1. Losses at the gene ends were 3 bases for V and 11 bases for J; bases not matched to a gene: 9. The length of the CDR3 is 14 residues. Germline V lookup: CDR1 MDHEN, CDR2 SYDVKM. The CDR3 bases are TGTGCCAGCAGTTTCAGGGACAGGCCAGAGGCCCAGCATTTT. Translating it yields CASSFRDRPEAQHF.

The genes are TRBV6-6 and TRBJ1-2; maybe TRBD1 (5 bases). Per the germline V gene, CDR1 is MNHNY and CDR2 is SVGAGI (reference sequence). The CDR3 has 15 residues. V lost 2 bases and J 3 bases, leaving 13 bases between the germline ends. The CDR3 sequence: CASSYPERGDYGYTF. In DNA, the CDR3 is TGTGCCAGCAGTTACCCGGAGCGAGGGGACTATGGCTACACCTTC.

With regard to this clone: At one end the junction does not follow the germline gene, possibly because of a read error. This chain joins TRBV7-7 and TRBJ2-1; 7 bases are a match to TRBD2. The CDR3 contains 14 residues. The germline V gene has CDR1 SSHAT and CDR2 FNYEAQ (reference sequence). Here the CDR3 reads CASSLEPGGSEQFF. For the CDR3, the DNA is TGTGCTAGCAGCTTAGAACCGGGCGGGAGTGAGCAGTTCTTC.

The chain recombines TRBV7-3 with TRBJ1-2; unclear D gene. Looked up from germline, CDR1 is SGHTA and CDR2 is FQGTGA. The CDR3 has 15 amino acids. V lost 5 bases, J lost 8 bases, and 21 bases lay in between. CDR3 sequence reads: CASSPKPDPYHGYTF. CDR3 DNA sequence: TGTGCCAGCAGCCCTAAGCCGGACCCTTATCACGGCTACACCTTC.

The J gene is TRBJ2-3, the V gene TRBV5-4; TRBD2 might be the D (6 bases). This CDR3 is built from 15 residues. From germline, CDR1 is SGHNT and CDR2 YYREEE (reference sequence). V was trimmed by 4 bases and J by 5 bases, leaving 17 bases between them. The CDR3 loop reads CASSPIARREDTQYF. The CDR3 DNA reads as TGTGCCAGCAGCCCTATTGCCCGGCGGGAAGATACGCAGTATTTT.

The chain combines TRBV7-7 with TRBJ2-1, with D uncertain. V lost 2 bases and J 7 bases, leaving 12 bases between the germline ends. The CDR3 loop spans 14 amino acids. The germline V gene encodes CDR1 SSHAT and CDR2 FNYEAQ (reference sequence). CDR3 nucleotides: TGTGCCAGCAGCTTAACCCCAGACGAGAATGAGCAGTTCTTC. Translated: CASSLTPDENEQFF.

The V call is TRBV5-1, the J call TRBJ2-7, with D possibly matching TRBD2 (7 bases). Per the germline V gene, CDR1 is SGHRS and CDR2 is YFSETQ. The CDR3 loop spans 12 amino acids. The germline V and J ends were trimmed by 4 bases and 7 bases, with 12 bases remaining between them. The CDR3 nucleotides read TGCGCCAGCAGCGAGGGGGGGCGGGAGCAGTACTTC. It translates to CASSEGGREQYF.

The chain joins TRBV14 to TRBJ2-3; weak D call: TRBD2 (5 bases). This CDR3 region has 21 residues. Trimming took 0 bases from V and 4 from J, leaving 29 bases between them. The germline CDR1 and CDR2 sequences are SGHDN and FVKESK. The CDR3 spells CASSQDRAAHRLVEEADTQYF. DNA of the CDR3: TGTGCCAGCAGCCAAGATAGGGCTGCCCACCGACTTGTAGAGGAGGCAGATACGCAGTATTTT.

The rearrangement links TRBV7-2 to TRBJ2-3; 9 positions match TRBD1. Trimming cost V 4 bases and J 9 bases; bases outside gene matches: 11. The CDR3 runs to 15 residues. CDR1 is SGHTA and CDR2 is FQGNSA in the germline V gene. The CDR3 sequence is CASSSPGTGSRTQYF. The CDR3 DNA is TGTGCCAGCAGCTCCCCCGGGACAGGGTCTAGAACGCAGTATTTT.

This sequence joins TRBV5-1 and TRBJ2-5; D gene ambiguous. Germline V gives CDR1 SGHRS, CDR2 YFSETQ. The CDR3 is made up of 16 amino acids. Trimming left V 1 base short and J 5 bases short, with 18 bases between. In DNA, the CDR3 is TGCGCCAGCAGCTTGCAATCAAAGGGTCCGAGGGAGACCCAGTACTTC. Amino acid sequence: CASSLQSKGPRETQYF.

The chain recombines TRBV5-1 with TRBJ2-2; no clear D. CDR3 length: 14 residues. Germline CDR1 SGHRS, CDR2 YFSETQ. The ends were cut back, 6 bases at V and 1 base at J, with 10 bases in the middle. CDR3 DNA: TGCGCCAGCATGAAGGAGATGAACACCGGGGAGCTGTTTTTT. It codes for CASMKEMNTGELFF.

This chain links TRBV4-2 with TRBJ1-2; 10 nucleotides align to TRBD1. The length of the CDR3 is 13 residues. Looked up from germline, CDR1 is LGHNA and CDR2 is YNFKEQ. Trimming at V came to 8 bases and at J to 11 bases, leaving 11 bases not matched to a gene. This chain's CDR3 is CASQPGTGVFYTF. In nucleotides, the CDR3 is TGTGCCAGCCAGCCCGGGACAGGGGTTTTTTACACCTTC.

The chain joins TRBV7-8 to TRBJ1-3; D gene ambiguous. Germline V gives CDR1 SGHVS, CDR2 FQNEAQ. The CDR3 is made up of 13 amino acids. The ends were cut back, 3 bases at V and 1 base at J, with 4 bases in the middle. The CDR3 nucleotides read TGTGCCAGCAGCTTGGAATCTGGAAACACCATATATTTT. Residues: CASSLESGNTIYF.

The rearrangement links TRBV7-3 to TRBJ2-1; 7 bases match TRBD2. This CDR3 spans 17 amino acids. Trimming removed 5 bases from V and 1 base from J; junction bases left unmatched: 11. From germline, CDR1 is SGHTA and CDR2 FQGTGA. The CDR3 coding sequence is TGTGCCAGCAGCCCCACAGCTAGCGGTGCATCCTACAATGAGCAGTTCTTC. Amino acid sequence: CASSPTASGASYNEQFF.

The V and J genes are TRBV6-4 and TRBJ2-1; 7 bases line up with TRBD1. V gave up 3 bases and J gave up 7 bases; unmatched junction bases: 0. The germline gives CDR1 MRHNA, CDR2 SNTAGT. The CDR3 spans 12 residues. The CDR3 nucleotides read TGTGCCAGCAGTGAACAGGGGAATGAGCAGTTCTTC. It codes for CASSEQGNEQFF.

The CDR3 DNA reads TGTGCCAGCAGTAAACGGGGCACTGAAGCTTTCTTT. Protein sequence: CASSKRGTEAFF. The chain is built from TRBV6-6 and TRBJ1-1; D remains unclear. CDR1 and CDR2 from the germline V gene are MNHNY and SVGAGI (reference sequence). Trimming cost V 5 bases and J 4 bases, with 8 bases left between them. The CDR3 loop spans 12 amino acids.

V is TRBV30 and J is TRBJ1-5, with D unresolved. The V gene's germline CDR1 is GTSNPN and CDR2 SVGIG (reference sequence). The V gene lost 3 bases and the J gene lost 7 bases, with 13 bases spanning the gap. The CDR3 runs 13 residues. CDR3 region: CAWSPGPNQPQHF. CDR3 bases: TGTGCCTGGAGCCCCGGACCCAACCAGCCCCAGCATTTT.

V is TRBV5-1 and J is TRBJ2-3; 12 bases map to TRBD2. Trimming removed 4 bases from V and 2 bases from J; junction bases left unmatched: 2. This CDR3 contains 15 residues. CDR1 SGHRS and CDR2 YFSETQ come from the germline V gene. CDR3 DNA sequence: TGCGCCAGCAGCCTAGCGGGAGGGCCCACAGATACGCAGTATTTT. Amino acid sequence: CASSLAGGPTDTQYF.

The gene calls are TRBV4-2 and TRBJ1-2; unclear D gene. This CDR3 spans 15 amino acids. The germline V gene has CDR1 LGHNA and CDR2 YNFKEQ. V gave up 0 bases and J gave up 6 bases, with 14 bases separating them. CDR3 nucleotides: TGTGCCAGCAGCCAAGATCTCGGCAGGTACGATGGCTACACCTTC. It encodes CASSQDLGRYDGYTF.

The J gene is TRBJ2-1, the V gene TRBV5-6; 10 bases map to TRBD2. The CDR3 consists of 15 residues. Germline-derived CDR1 and CDR2 are SGHDT and YYEEEE. After removal of 4 bases from V and 5 bases from J, the junction contained 6 bases not matched to a gene. CDR3 nucleotide sequence: TGTGCCAGCAGCCCCCTAGCGGGAGTCCACAATGAGCAGTTCTTC. Translated: CASSPLAGVHNEQFF.

J is TRBJ1-6 and V is TRBV19, with a weak D call TRBD1 (5 bases). The CDR3 sequence is 15 residues long. V gave up 1 base and J gave up 5 bases, with 9 bases separating them. Germline-derived CDR1 and CDR2 are LNHDA and SQIVND (reference sequence). The CDR3 protein is CASSIVTANNSPLHF. DNA of the CDR3: TGTGCCAGTAGTATAGTGACAGCTAATAATTCACCCCTCCACTTT.

The chain couples TRBV19 to TRBJ2-4, with 7 bases that match TRBD1. Germline V CDR1 and CDR2: LNHDA, SQIVND (reference sequence). V shed 1 base and J 8 bases; nucleotides not matched to a gene: 5. The CDR3 has 14 residues. The CDR3 region has the DNA TGTGCCAGTAGTATAGGTAGACAGGGATACATTCAGTACTTC. It specifies CASSIGRQGYIQYF.

This clone showed up just once. The chain joins TRBV5-1 to TRBJ2-6; D perhaps matches TRBD2 (6 bases). Per the germline V gene, CDR1 is SGHRS and CDR2 is YFSETQ. This CDR3 spans 15 amino acids. Deletions cut 3 bases from V and 0 bases from J, with 7 bases between. The CDR3 DNA reads as TGCGCCAGCAGCTGGCGGGGCTCTGGGGCCAACGTCCTGACTTTC. It is translated as CASSWRGSGANVLTF.

The genes are TRBV6-1 and TRBJ2-2; D not resolved. With 8 bases removed from V and 4 bases from J, the gap between germline ends came to 14 bases. This CDR3 is 14 amino acids long. Germline-derived CDR1 and CDR2 are MNHNS and SASEGT. CDR3 sequence (DNA): TGTGCCAGCCTGCTGGCGGTGGCCACCGGGGAGCTGTTTTTT. Its protein product is CASLLAVATGELFF.

The gene calls are TRBV27 and TRBJ2-1; a possible D gene is TRBD2 (6 bases). The germline V and J ends were trimmed by 2 bases and 4 bases, with 18 bases remaining between them. The CDR3 totals 17 residues. The germline CDR1 and CDR2 sequences are MNHEY and SMNVEV (reference sequence). CDR3 residues: CASSLRSPGLIYNEQFF. The CDR3 DNA reads TGTGCCAGCAGTTTACGGTCTCCGGGACTTATATACAATGAGCAGTTCTTC.

J is TRBJ2-1 and V is TRBV7-2, with 7 bases identical to TRBD1. The CDR3 spans 16 residues. V was clipped by 3 bases and J by 3 bases; unmatched bases: 8. Germline V lookup: CDR1 SGHTA, CDR2 FQGNSA. The CDR3 is CASSFRQGSSYNEQFF. The CDR3 DNA reads as TGTGCCAGCAGCTTTAGACAGGGTTCGAGCTACAATGAGCAGTTCTTC.

This clone has just a few counts. The CDR3: CASSAAGQEYRSGVAFF. The CDR3 nucleotides read TGTGCCAGCAGTGCCGCTGGGCAGGAATATCGTTCTGGGGTCGCTTTCTTT. This chain links TRBV6-1 with TRBJ1-1; D call uncertain. This CDR3 spans 17 amino acids. V dropped 4 bases and J dropped 11 bases, with 29 bases sitting between them. From germline, CDR1 is MNHNS and CDR2 SASEGT.

J is TRBJ1-5 and V is TRBV18; weak D call: TRBD1 (6 bases). CDR1 and CDR2 (germline): KGHSH, LQKENI. V was cut by 3 bases and J by 6 bases, with 12 bases left in between. The length of the CDR3 is 14 residues. The chain's CDR3 is CASSPAGGGQPQHF. CDR3 coding DNA: TGTGCCAGCTCACCCGCCGGAGGGGGTCAGCCCCAGCATTTT.